This T cell receptor (beta chain) comes out of a study of tumor-infiltrating lymphocytes in primary liver carcinoma. Study-wide background: Every sample contained roughly 3.65 to 7.5 million productive TCRbeta reads, and these numbers were similar from one tissue type to another. The study's findings and limits: Tumor region pairs shared more overlap than did tumor-adjacent and tumor-blood pairs.

As for this clonotype: The antigen remains unidentified. It is likely a read error, because the conserved phenylalanine at the end of the CDR3 is missing. No DNA is shown, since the ends of the CDR3 on it are uncertain; the CDR3 is the one TCRdb lists.

Using a constant-region primer together with ProtoScript II reverse transcriptase, TCR beta cDNA was made from roughly 540 ng of total RNA. Nested multiplex PCR, run for three rounds with slightly modified ARM-PCR, yielded TCR beta libraries. TRBV1-TRBV30 forward and Cbeta reverse primers drove the first two roughly 10-cycle rounds. In TCRdb, the multiplex PCR reads were re-called with MiXCR into one record per CDR3 protein. The table lists approximately 88,000 distinct CDR3 sequences, just over 65% of them singletons. Including both end residues, the CDR3 is 15 amino acids long. Germline-derived CDR1 and CDR2 are MNHEY and SVGEGT. It was from about 19-30 mg of unsorted bulk tissue that RNA and DNA were co-extracted.

The sequence was collected from a man in his forties with primary liver carcinoma and hepatitis B virus infection. Sequences were obtained from tumor-adjacent normal liver tissue. The chain links TRBV6-2 or TRBV6-3 to TRBJ2-1; TRBD1, the table's D call, lacks a check against the DNA. This chain's CDR3 is CASSYTGTFYNEQLL.